This T cell receptor beta chain was observed in a study of T cell responses to AZD1222 COVID-19 vaccine. Findings and limits, study-wide: Donors, mostly white British, included more females; clonal diversity was possibly underestimated.

Libraries were prepared by immunoSEQ multiplex PCR; TCRdb keeps only in-frame clonotypes and omits some of them. The repertoire includes about 270,000 clones, roughly 93% of them detected once, and less than 0.6% sits in the top ten. Germline assignment: CDR1 LNHDA and CDR2 SQIVND (reference sequence). With 7 bases removed from V and 3 bases from J, the gap between germline ends came to 13 bases. This CDR3 is 15 amino acids long. As concerns this clone: Its matching antigen is unknown.

Pooling of second doses given at about 4 or about 12 weeks was done. The chain links TRBV19 to TRBJ1-6; D may be TRBD1 (5 bases). The clonotype originates from an adult who received the AZD1222 COVID-19 vaccine. The source was peripheral blood, collected 28 days after the second AZD1222 dose. The CDR3 DNA sequence: TGTGCCAGTACCCGGGGCCGTTACTATAATTCACCCCTCCACTTT. This translates into CASTRGRYYNSPLHF.